Below are 27 T cell receptor beta chains sequenced from a single sample in a study of graft-versus-host responses after intestinal transplantation. These receptors have no identified antigens. Using immunoSEQ multiplex PCR, the repertoire was profiled, and TCRdb retains in-frame clones only, with some absent. The sample gives around 100,000 clones, roughly 87% of which show up once; about 0.9% is in the top ten. The sample here was unstimulated CD4+ T cells sorted from spleen or lymph node cells, taken before transplant. These TCRs come from a human donor who was the organ donor for an intestinal transplant.

V gene TRBV11-2 combines with J gene TRBJ2-1; D could derive from TRBD1 or TRBD2 (6 bases each). Germline CDR1 is SGHAT and CDR2 is FQNNGV. The CDR3 has 15 residues. Trimming left V 2 bases short and J 3 bases short, with 11 bases between. The CDR3: CASSLRGVVYNEQFF. CDR3 sequence (DNA): TGTGCCAGCAGCTTAAGGGGGGTCGTCTACAATGAGCAGTTCTTC.

The V and J genes are TRBV5-1 and TRBJ2-2; D gene unclear. Germline loops: CDR1 SGHRS, CDR2 YFSETQ. The CDR3 has 13 amino acids. The V gene lost 1 base and the J gene lost 3 bases, with 4 bases spanning the gap. The CDR3 DNA sequence: TGCGCCAGCAGCTTGACTTACACCGGGGAGCTGTTTTTT. It encodes CASSLTYTGELFF.

The rearrangement uses TRBV5-1 and TRBJ2-2; D may match TRBD1 or TRBD2 (6 bases each). The CDR3 length is 16 residues. The V end lost 0 bases, the J end lost 6 bases, and 15 bases lay between the germline ends. The germline V gene has CDR1 SGHRS and CDR2 YFSETQ. The CDR3 DNA follows: TGCGCCAGCAGCTTGGATTGGGGGGCGCTGGCCGGGGAGCTGTTTTTT. Translated: CASSLDWGALAGELFF.

This clone came up a few times. The chain uses TRBV20-1 and TRBJ1-2; D is unclear. V lost 5 bases, J lost 4 bases, and 8 bases lay in between. This CDR3 is 11 amino acids long. Looked up from germline, CDR1 is DFQATT and CDR2 is SNEGSKA (reference sequence). Written as DNA, the CDR3 is TGCAGTGCTTCGGACGGCTATGGCTACACCTTC. It is translated as CSASDGYGYTF.

The chain couples TRBV4-2 to TRBJ1-6, with D uncertain. CDR1 is LGHNA and CDR2 is YNFKEQ in the germline V gene. Trimming stripped 4 bases from V and 1 base from J, with 8 bases between. The CDR3 has 15 amino acids. CDR3 bases: TGTGCCAGCAGCCCGGACTGGTCCTATAATTCACCCCTCCACTTT. Protein product: CASSPDWSYNSPLHF.

The rearrangement uses TRBV25-1 and TRBJ2-5; 8 positions agree with TRBD1. The CDR3 spans 15 residues. Germline loops: CDR1 MGHDK, CDR2 SYGVNS. V was pared by 6 bases and J by 1 base, with 7 bases of the junction left unmatched. DNA for the CDR3: TGTGCCAGCAGCCGGGGACAGGCGTCCCAAGAGACCCAGTACTTC. It yields the protein CASSRGQASQETQYF.

This clone was seen only once. The chain employs TRBV4-2 and TRBJ1-3; D gene ambiguous. Germline V gives CDR1 LGHNA, CDR2 YNFKEQ. This CDR3 spans 20 amino acids. Trimming took off 0 bases at V and 2 bases at J, with 23 bases between the two ends. Here the CDR3 DNA reads TGTGCCAGCAGCCAAGATAGGAACAGCAAGGTACTCTTCACTGGAAACACCATATATTTT. It codes for CASSQDRNSKVLFTGNTIYF.

The chain combines TRBV27 with TRBJ1-6; perhaps TRBD1 as D (5 bases). Trimming removed 4 bases from V and 7 bases from J, with 14 bases in between. The germline gives CDR1 MNHEY, CDR2 SMNVEV (reference sequence). The CDR3 is made up of 15 amino acids. CDR3 in amino acids: CASSSGTGGNSPLHF. The CDR3 nucleotides read TGTGCCAGCAGTTCCGGGACCGGAGGAAATTCACCCCTCCACTTT.

The V gene is TRBV7-3, the J gene TRBJ1-4; the D is unclear. The ends were cut back, 6 bases at V and 0 bases at J, with 8 bases in the middle. This CDR3 spans 14 amino acids. Germline CDR1 reads SGHTA; CDR2 reads FQGTGA. In DNA, the CDR3 is TGTGCCAGCAGTCATAGGGCAACTAATGAAAAACTGTTTTTT. Protein sequence: CASSHRATNEKLFF.

The chain is built from TRBV5-1 and TRBJ1-1; D is unclear. V lost 4 bases and J lost 2, with 6 bases in between. The CDR3 covers 12 residues. The germline V gene encodes CDR1 SGHRS and CDR2 YFSETQ. The CDR3 sequence: CASSIANTEAFF. In DNA form, the CDR3 reads TGCGCCAGCAGCATCGCAAACACTGAAGCTTTCTTT.

The chain couples TRBV4-1 to TRBJ2-5; 7 positions match TRBD2. The better agreement between TRBJ2-7 and the DNA end casts doubt on the J call. The CDR3 contains 15 residues. CDR1 and CDR2 from the germline V gene are MGHRA and YSYEKL. The CDR3: CASSREAGRSYEQYF. The CDR3 DNA sequence: TGCGCCAGCAGCCGGGAAGCGGGAAGATCCTACGAGCAGTACTTC.

The chain carries TRBV28 and TRBJ2-4, with 10 bases aligning to TRBD2. Germline values: CDR1 MDHEN, CDR2 SYDVKM. The trim removed 10 bases at V and 6 bases at J, leaving 12 bases unmatched. This CDR3 contains 15 residues. CDR3: CATLSGGAQANIQYF. In nucleotides, the CDR3 is TGTGCCACCCTGAGCGGGGGGGCTCAGGCAAACATTCAGTACTTC.

This clone was detected once. The sample contains more than one DNA sequence encoding this CDR3. V and J are TRBV5-5 and TRBJ1-5; D uncertain. V was pared by 0 bases and J by 1 base, with 5 bases between. The CDR3 has 14 residues. From germline, CDR1 is SGHKS and CDR2 YYEKEE (reference sequence). The CDR3 region is CASSLAGSNQPQHF. CDR3 nucleotide sequence: TGTGCCAGCAGCTTGGCGGGGAGCAATCAGCCCCAGCATTTT.

The chain links TRBV25-1 to TRBJ2-7; D remains ambiguous. Between the trimmed V and J ends, which lost 9 bases and 4 bases, there was a span of 13 bases. The CDR3 runs to 12 residues. The germline gives CDR1 MGHDK, CDR2 SYGVNS. CDR3: CASLGISYEQYF. The CDR3 DNA reads as TGTGCCAGTTTGGGTATATCATACGAGCAGTACTTC.

This chain connects TRBV28 to TRBJ2-5; 8 bases map to TRBD2. Germline loops: CDR1 MDHEN, CDR2 SYDVKM. CDR3 size: 15 residues. Trimming at V came to 2 bases and at J to 5 bases, leaving 7 bases not matched to a gene. The CDR3 reads CASSLIRGGRETQYF. Here the CDR3 DNA reads TGTGCCAGCAGTTTAATCCGGGGGGGCCGGGAGACCCAGTACTTC.

The rearrangement joins TRBV6-1 to TRBJ2-3; 9 positions match TRBD2. The junction had 8 bases not matched to a gene; V was cut back by 4 bases and J by 0 bases. Germline V gene sequence: CDR1 MNHNS, CDR2 SASEGT. The CDR3 has 17 amino acids. The CDR3 reads CASSGRGGGASTDTQYF. The CDR3 DNA sequence: TGTGCCAGCAGTGGACGCGGCGGGGGGGCTAGCACAGATACGCAGTATTTT.

The chain is built from TRBV7-3 and TRBJ2-7; maybe TRBD1 (5 bases). Trimming took off 2 bases at V and 6 bases at J, with 11 bases between the two ends. CDR3 length equals 13 residues. Germline V gene data show CDR1 as SGHTA and CDR2 as FQGTGA. The CDR3 coding sequence is TGTGCCAGCAGCTTAGGGGCTTTGGGCGAGCAGTACTTC. This encodes CASSLGALGEQYF.

The chain recombines TRBV19 with TRBJ1-5; TRBD1 might be the D (6 bases). The germline V and J ends were trimmed by 5 bases and 7 bases, with 18 bases remaining between them. CDR3 length: 15 amino acids. CDR1 and CDR2 from the germline V gene are LNHDA and SQIVND (reference sequence). The CDR3 reads CASSAQTGPGQPQHF. The DNA of the CDR3 is TGTGCCAGTAGTGCCCAGACAGGACCCGGACAGCCCCAGCATTTT.

This chain connects TRBV9 to TRBJ2-6, with 10 nucleotides matching TRBD1. Germline V lookup: CDR1 SGDLS, CDR2 YYNGEE. With 0 bases clipped from V and 0 bases from J, the junction kept 6 bases outside the gene matches. This CDR3 is 19 amino acids long. CDR3 DNA sequence: TGTGCCAGCAGCGTAGTAGGACAGGGGGACCTCTCTGGGGCCAACGTCCTGACTTTC. Translated, it gives CASSVVGQGDLSGANVLTF.

The J gene is TRBJ2-7, the V gene TRBV7-6; D is perhaps TRBD1 (6 bases). Germline CDR1 and CDR2: SGHVS and FNYEAQ. V dropped 4 bases and J dropped 3 bases, with 10 bases sitting between them. The CDR3 runs to 13 residues. In nucleotides, the CDR3 is TGTGCCAGCAGCTATGGACAGATCTACGAGCAGTACTTC. Amino acids: CASSYGQIYEQYF.

V usage is TRBV30 and J usage is TRBJ2-3; D is unresolved. The germline CDR1 and CDR2 sequences are GTSNPN and SVGIG (reference sequence). The V and J ends lost 4 bases and 6 bases respectively, with 14 bases between them. The length of the CDR3 is 13 residues. The CDR3, as DNA: TGTGCCTGGACGGTGCTCTTTGGGGATACGCAGTATTTT. It specifies CAWTVLFGDTQYF.

This clone was detected once. The V and J genes are TRBV10-3 and TRBJ1-2; D gene unclear. Trimming shortened V by 6 bases and J by 3 bases, and 32 bases separated the two germline ends. CDR3 size: 20 residues. The germline V gene encodes CDR1 ENHRY and CDR2 SYGVKD. The CDR3, as DNA: TGTGCCATCAGCGCCTCCCAACAATTTATCTTCCCAAATTCCCACTATGGCTACACCTTC. Residues: CAISASQQFIFPNSHYGYTF.

V gene TRBV11-2 combines with J gene TRBJ2-7; the D is unclear. V lost 5 bases and J 1 base, leaving 6 bases between the germline ends. This CDR3 is built from 12 residues. Germline assignment: CDR1 SGHAT and CDR2 FQNNGV. CDR3 sequence reads: CASSPRSYEQYF. In nucleotides, the CDR3 is TGTGCCAGCAGCCCTCGATCCTACGAGCAGTACTTC.

The rearrangement joins TRBV5-6 to TRBJ2-7, with D maybe TRBD1 (5 bases). Germline CDR1 and CDR2: SGHDT and YYEEEE. Trimming took off 3 bases at V and 2 bases at J, with 15 bases between the two ends. CDR3 length equals 15 residues. The CDR3 loop is CASSSKDTKTYEQYF. For the CDR3, the DNA is TGTGCCAGCAGCTCAAAGGACACTAAAACCTACGAGCAGTACTTC.

V usage is TRBV18 and J usage is TRBJ1-5; D possibly corresponds to TRBD1 (6 bases). V lost 5 bases and J 2 bases, leaving 10 bases between the germline ends. CDR3 length equals 14 residues. Germline CDR1 is KGHSH and CDR2 is LQKENI. The CDR3 reads CASSSQGRNQPQHF. CDR3 coding DNA: TGTGCCAGCTCAAGCCAGGGGCGCAATCAGCCCCAGCATTTT.

This chain uses TRBV19 with TRBJ1-1, with D possibly TRBD1 on 5 matching bases. Trimming took 5 bases from V and 5 from J, leaving 15 bases between them. The length of the CDR3 is 14 residues. Germline V gene data show CDR1 as LNHDA and CDR2 as SQIVND (reference sequence). CDR3 nucleotide sequence: TGTGCCAGTAGTCTCGAAGGACAAGGGACTGAAGCTTTCTTT. Its translation is CASSLEGQGTEAFF.

The gene calls are TRBV7-7 and TRBJ2-5; D is perhaps TRBD2 (5 bases). CDR3 length: 14 residues. The germline V gene has CDR1 SSHAT and CDR2 FNYEAQ (reference sequence). The V end lost 5 bases, the J end lost 7 bases, and 17 bases lay between the germline ends. DNA for the CDR3: TGTGCCAGCAGCCCTAGCCGGTCGGGTGGGACCCAGTACTTC. Amino acids: CASSPSRSGGTQYF.